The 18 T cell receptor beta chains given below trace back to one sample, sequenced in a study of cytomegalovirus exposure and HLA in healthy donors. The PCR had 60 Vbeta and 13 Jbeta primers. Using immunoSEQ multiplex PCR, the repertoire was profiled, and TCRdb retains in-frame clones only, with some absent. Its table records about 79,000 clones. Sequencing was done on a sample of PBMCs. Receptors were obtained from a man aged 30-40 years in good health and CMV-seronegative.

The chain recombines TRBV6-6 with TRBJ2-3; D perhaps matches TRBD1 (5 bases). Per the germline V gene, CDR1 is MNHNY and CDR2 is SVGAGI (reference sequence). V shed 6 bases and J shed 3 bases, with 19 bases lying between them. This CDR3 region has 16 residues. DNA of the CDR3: TGTGCCAGCAGCCCCGAGCCAGGGAAAGTTACAGATACGCAGTATTTT. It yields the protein CASSPEPGKVTDTQYF.

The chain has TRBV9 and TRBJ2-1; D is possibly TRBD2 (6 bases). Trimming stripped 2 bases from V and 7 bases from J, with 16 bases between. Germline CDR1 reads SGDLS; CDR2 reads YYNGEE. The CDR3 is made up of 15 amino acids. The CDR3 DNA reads TGTGCCAGCAGCGTTCAAGGAGGGAGAGGGAATGAGCAGTTCTTC. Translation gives CASSVQGGRGNEQFF.

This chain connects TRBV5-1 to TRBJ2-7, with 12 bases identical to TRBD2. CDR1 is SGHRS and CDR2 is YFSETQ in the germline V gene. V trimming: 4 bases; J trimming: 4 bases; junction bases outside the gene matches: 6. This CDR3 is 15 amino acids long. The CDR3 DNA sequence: TGCGCCAGCAGCCCGACTAGCGGGAGTACGTACGAGCAGTACTTC. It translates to CASSPTSGSTYEQYF.

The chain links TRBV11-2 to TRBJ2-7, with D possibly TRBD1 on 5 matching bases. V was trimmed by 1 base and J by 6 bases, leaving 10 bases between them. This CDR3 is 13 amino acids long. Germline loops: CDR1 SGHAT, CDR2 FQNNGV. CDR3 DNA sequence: TGTGCCAGCAGCTTAGGGCCAGGGTTCGAGCAGTACTTC. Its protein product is CASSLGPGFEQYF.

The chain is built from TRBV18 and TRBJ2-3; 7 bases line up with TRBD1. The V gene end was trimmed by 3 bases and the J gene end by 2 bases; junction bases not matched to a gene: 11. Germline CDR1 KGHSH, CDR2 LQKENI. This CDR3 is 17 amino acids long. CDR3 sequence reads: CASSPTGPTGPTDTQYF. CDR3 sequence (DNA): TGTGCCAGCTCACCGACTGGGCCGACAGGGCCCACAGATACGCAGTATTTT.

In DNA, the CDR3 is TGTGCCAGCAGCCCGAAACAAGGCCGGTTTCGGGACACTGAAGCTTTCTTT. This translates into CASSPKQGRFRDTEAFF. The chain recombines TRBV7-9 with TRBJ1-1; D not resolved. Germline assignment: CDR1 SEHNR and CDR2 FQNEAQ (reference sequence). V was trimmed by 5 bases and J by 3 bases, leaving 22 bases between them. The CDR3 extends over 17 amino acids.

The CDR3 spells CASSQYRDLDEKLFF. The CDR3 DNA sequence: TGCGCCAGCAGCCAATACCGGGACTTGGATGAAAAACTGTTTTTT. This chain uses TRBV4-3 with TRBJ1-4; D is possibly TRBD1 (5 bases). The CDR3 covers 15 residues. Trimming stripped 2 bases from V and 6 bases from J, with 13 bases between. CDR1 and CDR2 (germline): LGHNA, YSLEER.

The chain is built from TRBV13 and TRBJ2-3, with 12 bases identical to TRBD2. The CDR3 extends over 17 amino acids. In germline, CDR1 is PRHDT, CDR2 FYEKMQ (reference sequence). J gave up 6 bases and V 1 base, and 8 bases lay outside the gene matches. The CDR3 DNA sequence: TGTGCCAGCAGCTTAGAGGGACTAGCGGGCCTATCGGATACGCAGTATTTT. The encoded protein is CASSLEGLAGLSDTQYF.

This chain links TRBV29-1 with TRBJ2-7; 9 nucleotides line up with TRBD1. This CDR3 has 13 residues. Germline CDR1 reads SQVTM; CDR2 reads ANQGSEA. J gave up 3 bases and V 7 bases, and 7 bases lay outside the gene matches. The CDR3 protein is CSAIPGQGYEQYF. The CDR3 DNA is TGCAGCGCGATTCCGGGACAGGGCTACGAGCAGTACTTC.

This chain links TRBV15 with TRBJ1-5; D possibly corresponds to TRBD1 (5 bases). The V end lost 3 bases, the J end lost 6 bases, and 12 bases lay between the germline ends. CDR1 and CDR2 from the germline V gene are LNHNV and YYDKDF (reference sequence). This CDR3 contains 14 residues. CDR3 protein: CATSRGRGGQPQHF. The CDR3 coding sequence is TGTGCCACCAGCAGGGGGAGGGGAGGTCAGCCCCAGCATTTT.

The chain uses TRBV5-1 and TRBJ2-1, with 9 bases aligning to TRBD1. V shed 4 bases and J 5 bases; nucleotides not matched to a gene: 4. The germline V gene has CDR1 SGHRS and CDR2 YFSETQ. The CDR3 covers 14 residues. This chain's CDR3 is CASSPDRGHNEQFF. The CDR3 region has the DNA TGCGCCAGCAGCCCGGACAGGGGACACAATGAGCAGTTCTTC.

CDR3 in DNA: TGTGCCAGCAGCGTAGCGGGGGACTCCTACAATGAGCAGTTCTTC. Protein product: CASSVAGDSYNEQFF. The chain joins TRBV9 to TRBJ2-1, with a possible D match to TRBD2 (6 bases). The CDR3 has 15 residues. CDR1 and CDR2 (germline): SGDLS, YYNGEE. Trimming cost V 0 bases and J 0 bases, with 7 bases left between them.

In DNA form, the CDR3 reads TGCGCCAGCAGTTACAGGGGGAGAGCTTTCTTT. It translates to CASSYRGRAFF. This sequence joins TRBV10-1 and TRBJ1-1; TRBD1 matches 8 bases. This CDR3 region has 11 residues. Germline CDR1 WNHNN, CDR2 SYGVQD (reference sequence). The J segment lost 10 bases and the V segment lost 5 bases, leaving 3 bases of the junction unmatched.

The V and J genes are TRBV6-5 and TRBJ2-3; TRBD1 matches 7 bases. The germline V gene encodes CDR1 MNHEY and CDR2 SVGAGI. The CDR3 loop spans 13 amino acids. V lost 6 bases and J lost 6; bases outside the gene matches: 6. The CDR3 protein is CASSTGELDTQYF. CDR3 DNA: TGTGCCAGCAGCACAGGGGAATTGGATACGCAGTATTTT.

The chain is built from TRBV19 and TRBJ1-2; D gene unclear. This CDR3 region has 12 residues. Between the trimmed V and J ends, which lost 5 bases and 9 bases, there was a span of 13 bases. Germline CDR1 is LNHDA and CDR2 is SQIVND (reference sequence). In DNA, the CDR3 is TGTGCCAGTAGTCTGTCGGCAGGTCGCTACACCTTC. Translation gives CASSLSAGRYTF. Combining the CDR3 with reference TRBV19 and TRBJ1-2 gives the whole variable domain DGGITQSPKYLFRKEGQNVTLSCEQNLNHDAMYWYRQDPGQGLRLIYYSQIVNDFQKGDIAEGYSVSREKKESFPLTVTSAQKNPTAFYLCASSLSAGRYTFGSGTRLTVV.

DNA of the CDR3: TGTGCCAGCAGGGAGATGTTTCAGGGGATCTATGGCTACACCTTC. This translates into CASREMFQGIYGYTF. The chain is built from TRBV5-6 and TRBJ1-2; possible D gene TRBD1, 6 bases. This CDR3 contains 15 residues. Germline CDR1 and CDR2: SGHDT and YYEEEE. The V end lost 5 bases, the J end lost 4 bases, and 18 bases lay between the germline ends.

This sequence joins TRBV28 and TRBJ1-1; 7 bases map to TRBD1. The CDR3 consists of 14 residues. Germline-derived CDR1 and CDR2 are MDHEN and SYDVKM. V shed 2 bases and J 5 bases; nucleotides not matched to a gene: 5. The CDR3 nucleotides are TGTGCCAGCAGTTTAGCCCAGGGGGGAACTGAAGCTTTCTTT. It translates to CASSLAQGGTEAFF.

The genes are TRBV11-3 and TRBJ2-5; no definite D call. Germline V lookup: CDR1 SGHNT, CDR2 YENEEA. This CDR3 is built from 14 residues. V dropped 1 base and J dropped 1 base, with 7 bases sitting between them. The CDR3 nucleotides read TGTGCCAGCAGCTTAGTGCTCGGCCAAGAGACCCAGTACTTC. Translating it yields CASSLVLGQETQYF.